This entry lists 15 T cell receptor beta chains sequenced from one sample in a study of blood T cell repertoires in COVID-19. Clones were read by immunoSEQ multiplex PCR, and TCRdb kept only the in-frame ones, dropping some. The repertoire consists of about 300,000 clones, with around 83% occurring once and the leading ten covering approximately 1.1%. The sequenced sample consisted of peripheral blood. The receptors derive from a woman aged 45 to 65 with acute or convalescent COVID-19.

Here the CDR3 DNA reads TGTGCCAGCAGCGTAGCTACGGCTAGCGGGGGCACCTACAATGAGCAGTTCTTC. This translates into CASSVATASGGTYNEQFF. This sequence joins TRBV9 and TRBJ2-1; 10 positions match TRBD2. V shed 0 bases, J shed 2 bases, and the junction held 8 bases outside the gene matches. There are 18 residues in the CDR3. The germline gives CDR1 SGDLS, CDR2 YYNGEE.

The chain combines TRBV7-2 with TRBJ1-2; no definite D call. The CDR3 length is 14 residues. The V gene lost 5 bases and the J gene lost 3 bases, with 13 bases spanning the gap. Germline assignment: CDR1 SGHTA and CDR2 FQGNSA. In DNA, the CDR3 is TGTGCCAGCAGCCTAAGGGCGGGAGACTATGGCTACACCTTC. This translates into CASSLRAGDYGYTF.

The chain is built from TRBV2 and TRBJ2-5, with 7 positions matching TRBD1. The CDR3 extends over 14 amino acids. Germline CDR1 is SNHLY and CDR2 is FYNNEI. The junction had 6 bases not matched to a gene; V was cut back by 1 base and J by 7 bases. As DNA, the CDR3 is TGTGCCAGCAGTGAAGGGACAGGACGAGGGACCCAGTACTTC. Amino acids: CASSEGTGRGTQYF.

The V call is TRBV19, the J call TRBJ1-1; D ambiguous. Germline V gene sequence: CDR1 LNHDA, CDR2 SQIVND (reference sequence). This CDR3 has 18 residues. V lost 7 bases and J 7 bases, leaving 31 bases between the germline ends. The CDR3, as DNA: TGTGCCAGTATTAGGAGGGCCGACGTAACACCGGGTTTTAGTGAAGCTTTCTTT. Amino acids: CASIRRADVTPGFSEAFF.

V usage is TRBV7-2 and J usage is TRBJ2-7; D is uncertain. The CDR3 sequence is 16 residues long. CDR1 is SGHTA, CDR2 FQGNSA, per germline. Deletions cut 5 bases from V and 0 bases from J, with 17 bases between. The CDR3 bases are TGTGCCAGCAGCCTAGTAGGAGCGTTCAACTCCTACGAGCAGTACTTC. This translates into CASSLVGAFNSYEQYF.

A few counts support this clone. As DNA, the CDR3 is TGCGCCAGCACCTCCATGAAGGGCGGGGACGAGCAGTACTTC. It encodes CASTSMKGGDEQYF. V is TRBV5-1 and J is TRBJ2-7, with D possibly matching TRBD2 (6 bases). The germline gives CDR1 SGHRS, CDR2 YFSETQ. With 6 bases removed from V and 5 bases from J, the gap between germline ends came to 18 bases. The CDR3 is 14 residues long.

There are a few counts of this clone. The J gene is TRBJ2-7, the V gene TRBV7-8, with 15 bases aligning to TRBD2. Germline CDR1 SGHVS, CDR2 FQNEAQ. With V trimmed by 6 bases and J by 5 bases, 5 bases remained unmatched. CDR3 size: 15 residues. The CDR3 DNA follows: TGTGCCAGCAGTTGGGGACTAGCGGGAGGAAACGAGCAGTACTTC. Translating gives CASSWGLAGGNEQYF.

Concerning this clone itself: Different DNA sequences within this sample yield the same CDR3. The rearrangement links TRBV18 to TRBJ2-7, with TRBD1 matching over 12 bases. Germline-derived CDR1 and CDR2 are KGHSH and LQKENI. V shed 2 bases, J shed 5 bases, and the junction held 4 bases outside the gene matches. CDR3 length: 15 residues. CDR3 in amino acids: CASSPAGTGGHEQYF. CDR3 bases: TGTGCCAGCTCACCAGCCGGGACAGGGGGCCACGAGCAGTACTTC.

The chain couples TRBV30 to TRBJ2-1, with 7 positions matching TRBD1. From germline, CDR1 is GTSNPN and CDR2 SVGIG (reference sequence). This CDR3 is 15 amino acids long. V shed 4 bases, J shed 2 bases, and the junction held 8 bases outside the gene matches. The CDR3 region is CAWTADRVTYNEQFF. DNA for the CDR3: TGTGCCTGGACCGCAGACAGGGTGACCTACAATGAGCAGTTCTTC.

The genes are TRBV10-2 and TRBJ1-5, with 8 bases identical to TRBD1. This CDR3 region has 15 residues. Trimming took 9 bases from V and 5 from J; bases not matched to a gene: 12. Germline V gene data show CDR1 as WSHSY and CDR2 as SAAADI. The CDR3: CASQGAGHSDQPQHF. The CDR3 bases are TGCGCCAGTCAGGGGGCCGGCCATTCCGATCAGCCCCAGCATTTT.

The chain employs TRBV18 and TRBJ1-6, with D unresolved. Germline lookup yields CDR1 KGHSH and CDR2 LQKENI. Trimming removed 3 bases at V and 8 bases at J, with 8 bases between. This CDR3 spans 13 amino acids. The CDR3 here is CASSPEEDSPLHF. CDR3 sequence (DNA): TGTGCCAGCTCACCGGAGGAGGATTCACCCCTCCACTTT.

The chain is built from TRBV2 and TRBJ2-4; 10 bases line up with TRBD1. Germline lookup yields CDR1 SNHLY and CDR2 FYNNEI. Losses at the gene ends were 6 bases for V and 9 bases for J; bases not matched to a gene: 5. The CDR3 has 13 amino acids. The CDR3: CASRGTGETIQYF. The CDR3 bases are TGTGCCAGCAGGGGGACAGGGGAGACCATTCAGTACTTC.

The rearrangement uses TRBV7-9 and TRBJ1-1, with a possible D match to TRBD1 (6 bases). Germline CDR1 SEHNR, CDR2 FQNEAQ (reference sequence). This CDR3 comprises 16 residues. The V end was cut by 1 base, the J end by 10 bases, with 22 bases between. CDR3 amino acids: CASSLEGRGTGSGAFF. The CDR3 bases are TGTGCCAGCAGCTTAGAGGGAAGAGGAACAGGGTCGGGAGCTTTCTTT.

On this clone itself: The same CDR3 arises from other DNA sequences in this sample as well. V usage is TRBV27 and J usage is TRBJ2-5; 10 bases are a match to TRBD2. This CDR3 is built from 14 residues. CDR1 and CDR2 (germline): MNHEY, SMNVEV (reference sequence). The trim removed 6 bases at V and 2 bases at J, leaving 3 bases unmatched. The CDR3: CASRRTSGQETQYF. The CDR3 nucleotides read TGTGCCAGCAGGAGGACTAGCGGACAAGAGACCCAGTACTTC.

This chain connects TRBV9 to TRBJ2-1; 7 bases map to TRBD2. Losses at the gene ends were 6 bases for V and 4 bases for J; bases not matched to a gene: 10. Germline-derived CDR1 and CDR2 are SGDLS and YYNGEE. The CDR3 consists of 15 residues. The CDR3 DNA sequence: TGTGCCAGCACCCCCGGCGGTAGCGGGTACAATGAGCAGTTCTTC. Its translation: CASTPGGSGYNEQFF.